Each of the 27 T cell receptor beta chains below was sequenced from the same sample in a study of blood T cell repertoires in COVID-19. The repertoire was sequenced with immunoSEQ multiplex PCR; TCRdb's copy has only in-frame clones and lacks some. This table has about 380,000 clones, 85% appearing once. The sample was peripheral blood. The receptors here all came from a woman between 18 and 29 years old with acute or convalescent COVID-19.

This chain joins TRBV28 and TRBJ2-5; TRBD2 matches 8 bases. V gave up 4 bases and J gave up 5 bases; unmatched junction bases: 9. This CDR3 is 15 amino acids long. Germline V gene lookup returns CDR1 MDHEN and CDR2 SYDVKM. The CDR3 sequence is CASSSRTSLGETQYF. The CDR3 DNA is TGTGCCAGCAGTTCCCGGACTAGCCTTGGGGAGACCCAGTACTTC.

The chain links TRBV6-5 to TRBJ1-1; possible D gene TRBD1, 5 bases. Trimming took off 5 bases at V and 2 bases at J, with 15 bases between the two ends. Looked up from germline, CDR1 is MNHEY and CDR2 is SVGAGI. CDR3 length: 15 amino acids. This CDR3 reads CASSKHQGINTEAFF. Written as DNA, the CDR3 is TGTGCCAGCAGTAAACACCAGGGCATTAACACTGAAGCTTTCTTT.

V is TRBV11-2 and J is TRBJ2-1; the D gene is possibly TRBD2 (5 bases). Germline-derived CDR1 and CDR2 are SGHAT and FQNNGV. The CDR3 length is 12 residues. Deletions cut 1 base from V and 9 bases from J, with 7 bases between. CDR3 residues: CASSLAGGEQFF. The CDR3 region has the DNA TGTGCCAGCAGCTTAGCTGGAGGTGAGCAGTTCTTC.

V is TRBV5-1 and J is TRBJ2-6, with D perhaps matching TRBD2 (7 bases). V was pared by 4 bases and J by 4 bases, with 15 bases between. Germline CDR1 is SGHRS and CDR2 is YFSETQ. The CDR3 loop spans 16 amino acids. The CDR3 region has the DNA TGCGCCAGCAGCCTCCTGGGGGGGGCCGGGGCCAACGTCCTGACTTTC. It codes for CASSLLGGAGANVLTF.

The chain is built from TRBV2 and TRBJ2-1; D possibly corresponds to TRBD2 (7 bases). Deletions cut 6 bases from V and 4 bases from J, with 16 bases between. Looked up from germline, CDR1 is SNHLY and CDR2 is FYNNEI. The CDR3 consists of 15 residues. In DNA form, the CDR3 reads TGTGCCAGCAGGCGAGACGGGGGGCTATACAATGAGCAGTTCTTC. Amino acid sequence: CASRRDGGLYNEQFF. The complete variable domain, with remaining parts taken from reference TRBV2 and TRBJ2-1, reads EPEVTQTPSHQVTQMGQEVILRCVPISNHLYFYWYRQILGQKVEFLVSFYNNEISEKSEIFDDQFSVERPDGSNFTLKIRSTKLEDSAMYFCASRRDGGLYNEQFFGPGTRLTVL.

The chain has TRBV2 and TRBJ1-3, with D perhaps matching TRBD1 (5 bases). V lost 4 bases to trimming and J lost 2 bases, with 9 bases between them. Germline V gene sequence: CDR1 SNHLY, CDR2 FYNNEI. The CDR3 contains 14 residues. CDR3 DNA sequence: TGTGCCAGCAGTGTCGGGGGGGCTGGAAACACCATATATTTT. Its translation is CASSVGGAGNTIYF.

The chain carries TRBV5-1 and TRBJ2-3, with 7 bases lining up with TRBD1. V lost 4 bases and J lost 2; bases outside the gene matches: 13. The CDR3 totals 17 residues. Per the germline V gene, CDR1 is SGHRS and CDR2 is YFSETQ. CDR3 DNA sequence: TGCGCCAGCAGCCTAACCACTGGGACAGACCACACAGATACGCAGTATTTT. It is translated as CASSLTTGTDHTDTQYF.

The chain recombines TRBV19 with TRBJ1-5; D might be TRBD1 (5 bases). The CDR3 runs to 14 residues. Trimming removed 10 bases at V and 7 bases at J, with 20 bases between. Germline assignment: CDR1 LNHDA and CDR2 SQIVND (reference sequence). The CDR3 region has the DNA TGTGCCACGCGAGAGCGACAGCCCCAACAGCCCCAGCATTTT. It is translated as CATRERQPQQPQHF.

CDR3 amino acids: CASSLGLSSGNTIYF. CDR3 bases: TGCGCCAGCAGCTTGGGACTGAGCTCTGGAAACACCATATATTTT. This chain uses TRBV5-1 with TRBJ1-3; D is undetermined. CDR3 size: 15 residues. Trimming pared 0 bases from V and 0 bases from J, leaving 7 bases between. Germline CDR1 reads SGHRS; CDR2 reads YFSETQ. Looking up the rest from reference TRBV5-1 and TRBJ1-3 gives the full variable domain: KAGVTQTPRYLIKTRGQQVTLSCSPISGHRSVSWYQQTPGQGLQFLFEYFSETQRNKGNFPGRFSGRQFSNSRSEMNVSTLELGDSALYLCASSLGLSSGNTIYFGEGSWLTVV.

This chain joins TRBV15 and TRBJ2-5, with D tentatively TRBD2 (5 bases). Germline lookup yields CDR1 LNHNV and CDR2 YYDKDF (reference sequence). The CDR3 length is 15 residues. V was pared by 1 base and J by 4 bases, with 13 bases between. The CDR3 reads CATSRVRGVAETQYF. The CDR3 region has the DNA TGTGCCACCAGCAGAGTACGGGGAGTGGCAGAGACCCAGTACTTC.

The V call is TRBV28, the J call TRBJ2-5; 11 bases are a match to TRBD2. The ends lost 6 bases at V and 5 bases at J; junction bases unmatched: 14. The CDR3 totals 17 residues. Germline CDR1 reads MDHEN; CDR2 reads SYDVKM. CDR3: CASSPMTSGEEMETQYF. CDR3 DNA sequence: TGTGCCAGCAGCCCGATGACTAGCGGGGAGGAGATGGAGACCCAGTACTTC.

V gene TRBV10-1 combines with J gene TRBJ2-7; a possible D gene is TRBD2 (6 bases). This CDR3 comprises 12 residues. CDR1 is WNHNN, CDR2 SYGVQD, per germline (reference sequence). Trimming left V 3 bases short and J 3 bases short, with 6 bases between. The CDR3 DNA follows: TGCGCCAGCAGTGACGGGGGCTACGAGCAGTACTTC. It translates to CASSDGGYEQYF.

The chain has TRBV28 and TRBJ1-1, with a possible D match to TRBD1 (5 bases). Germline CDR1 MDHEN, CDR2 SYDVKM. V was clipped by 5 bases and J by 0 bases, with 13 bases between them. This CDR3 contains 15 residues. CDR3 sequence: CASSTPDSMNTEAFF. The CDR3 nucleotides read TGTGCCAGCAGTACCCCCGACAGCATGAACACTGAAGCTTTCTTT.

The genes are TRBV6-5 and TRBJ1-6; TRBD1 is a possible D gene (5 bases). CDR3 length: 15 residues. V shed 2 bases and J shed 9 bases, with 14 bases lying between them. CDR1 MNHEY and CDR2 SVGAGI come from the germline V gene. CDR3 in amino acids: CASSYRKEQVSPLHF. DNA of the CDR3: TGTGCCAGCAGTTACAGAAAGGAACAGGTTTCACCCCTCCACTTT.

The chain is built from TRBV2 and TRBJ2-1; the D gene is possibly TRBD1 (9 bases). V dropped 5 bases and J dropped 4 bases, with 27 bases sitting between them. In germline, CDR1 is SNHLY, CDR2 FYNNEI. The CDR3 length is 19 residues. CDR3 in DNA: TGTGCCAGCAGTAAAAACAGGGGGCTCGTTAGCGGGGCATACAATGAGCAGTTCTTC. Its protein product is CASSKNRGLVSGAYNEQFF.

This clone showed up just once. The chain uses TRBV9 and TRBJ2-5; 8 bases align to TRBD2. From germline, CDR1 is SGDLS and CDR2 YYNGEE. The CDR3 is 18 residues long. J lost 2 bases, V lost 3 bases, and 15 bases had no gene match. CDR3 nucleotides: TGTGCCAGCAGCGCGAATCCCACCGGGACTAGTGTTCAAGAGACCCAGTACTTC. It encodes CASSANPTGTSVQETQYF.

This sequence joins TRBV6-1 and TRBJ2-1; perhaps TRBD2 as D (6 bases). Trimming pared 0 bases from V and 4 bases from J, leaving 13 bases between. The CDR3 extends over 16 amino acids. Germline lookup yields CDR1 MNHNS and CDR2 SASEGT. CDR3 DNA: TGTGCCAGCAGTGAAGCGGGTGGAGGGCTTTACAATGAGCAGTTCTTC. It is translated as CASSEAGGGLYNEQFF.

The chain is built from TRBV28 and TRBJ1-1, with D perhaps TRBD1 (5 bases). The CDR3 sequence is 18 residues long. The ends were cut back, 7 bases at V and 6 bases at J, with 30 bases in the middle. Per the germline V gene, CDR1 is MDHEN and CDR2 is SYDVKM. CDR3 nucleotides: TGTGCCAGCAATACACCCCCCGGCAGGGAACCCTACACTCCTGAAGCTTTCTTT. Protein: CASNTPPGREPYTPEAFF. Looking up the rest from reference TRBV28 and TRBJ1-1 gives the full variable domain: DVKVTQSSRYLVKRTGEKVFLECVQDMDHENMFWYRQDPGLGLRLIYFSYDVKMKEKGDIPEGYSVSREKKERFSLILESASTNQTSMYLCASNTPPGREPYTPEAFFGQGTRLTVV.

This clone has just one count. The chain is built from TRBV29-1 and TRBJ1-1, with D maybe TRBD1 (6 bases). V was clipped by 6 bases and J by 3 bases, with 14 bases between them. In germline, CDR1 is SQVTM, CDR2 ANQGSEA. The CDR3 is 13 residues long. The CDR3 DNA is TGCAGCGTAGGTTTCTCAGGGGACACTGAAGCTTTCTTT. Amino acids: CSVGFSGDTEAFF.

Points on this clone: This CDR3 is also generated by other DNA sequences in the sample. This chain links TRBV5-1 with TRBJ1-6, with 7 bases fitting TRBD1. The CDR3 consists of 14 residues. V was pared by 4 bases and J by 7 bases, with 5 bases of the junction left unmatched. Germline V gene sequence: CDR1 SGHRS, CDR2 YFSETQ. The CDR3 region is CASSLTGENSPLHF. The CDR3 DNA is TGCGCCAGCAGCCTAACAGGGGAAAATTCACCCCTCCACTTT.

This rearrangement joins TRBV6-4 to TRBJ2-1; D gene ambiguous. Trimming took off 4 bases at V and 6 bases at J, with 10 bases between the two ends. The CDR3 totals 13 residues. Germline V lookup: CDR1 MRHNA, CDR2 SNTAGT. CDR3 sequence (DNA): TGTGCCAGCAGTGTGCTCGCGTTCAATGAGCAGTTCTTC. Translated, it gives CASSVLAFNEQFF.

This clone was seen once. The J gene is TRBJ2-3, the V gene TRBV24-1; tentative D call: TRBD2 (5 bases). Trimming took 3 bases from V and 8 from J, leaving 17 bases between them. Per germline, CDR1 KGHDR and CDR2 SFDVKD. This CDR3 has 15 amino acids. CDR3 nucleotides: TGTGCCACCAGTGATCCACGCGGTACTAGTCTTACGCAGTATTTT. It codes for CATSDPRGTSLTQYF.

The rearrangement uses TRBV18 and TRBJ1-3; D gene uncertain. V was cut by 2 bases and J by 2 bases, with 7 bases left in between. The germline V gene encodes CDR1 KGHSH and CDR2 LQKENI. The CDR3 extends over 14 amino acids. The CDR3 reads CASSPAAAGNTIYF. The CDR3 DNA is TGTGCCAGCTCACCAGCGGCAGCTGGAAACACCATATATTTT.

There are a few counts of this clone. The CDR3 DNA sequence: TGTGCCAGCAGTGAAGGACTAGACACAGATACGCAGTATTTT. Its protein is CASSEGLDTDTQYF. J is TRBJ2-3 and V is TRBV6-1; D is perhaps TRBD2 (6 bases). Germline values: CDR1 MNHNS, CDR2 SASEGT. The CDR3 has 14 residues. V lost 1 base and J 2 bases, leaving 7 bases between the germline ends.

J is TRBJ1-1 and V is TRBV5-4, with 7 nucleotides matching TRBD1. Germline loops: CDR1 SGHNT, CDR2 YYREEE (reference sequence). J was trimmed by 1 base and V by 6 bases; bases with no gene match: 6. The length of the CDR3 is 14 residues. CDR3 in DNA: TGTGCCAGCACGAGGGGGGACAGGAACACTGAAGCTTTCTTT. It encodes CASTRGDRNTEAFF. The full variable domain, in which reference TRBV5-4 and TRBJ1-1 provide the parts outside the CDR3, is ETGVTQSPTHLIKTRGQQVTLRCSSQSGHNTVSWYQQALGQGPQFIFQYYREEENGRGNFPPRFSGLQFPNYSSELNVNALELDDSALYLCASTRGDRNTEAFFGQGTRLTVV.

The V gene is TRBV3-1 (or the pseudogene TRBV3-2), the J gene TRBJ1-2; the match to TRBD1 covers 7 bases. CDR3 length: 14 amino acids. V lost 4 bases and J lost 8; bases outside the gene matches: 10. CDR1 is LGHDT, CDR2 YNNKEL, per germline (reference sequence). CDR3 nucleotide sequence: TGTGCCAGCAGCCCAACCAGGGGGGACGTGGGCTACACCTTC. This sequence encodes CASSPTRGDVGYTF.

The V gene is TRBV6-1, the J gene TRBJ1-1; D remains ambiguous. CDR1 is MNHNS, CDR2 SASEGT, per germline. This CDR3 is built from 13 residues. V lost 3 bases, J lost 4 bases, and 9 bases lay in between. CDR3 coding DNA: TGTGCCAGCAGTGACGGTCCAGGCACTGAAGCTTTCTTT. It codes for CASSDGPGTEAFF.